The present T cell receptor beta chain was sequenced within a study of blood T cell repertoires in COVID-19. Study overall: Sites in the United States, Italy and Spain provided acute and convalescent COVID-19 samples. Sample material is recorded as cDNA or gDNA derived from T cells, B-cell-depleted T cells, or PBMCs.

Participant reports of clinical history set cohort assignment. The authors' processing: Quantification of nucleated cells was approximated via reference gene primer amplification. The repertoire was sequenced with immunoSEQ multiplex PCR; TCRdb's copy has only in-frame clones and lacks some. That table is the source of V, J and clone size, and D and trimming were worked out from the DNA. The table includes over 350,000 clones, 70% to 90% detected once. The V gene end was trimmed by 3 bases and the J gene end by 0 bases; junction bases not matched to a gene: 2. The CDR3 totals 15 residues. CDR1 is MNHEY, CDR2 SMNVEV, per germline (reference sequence).

The material sequenced was PBMCs or T cells enriched from blood (not recorded which). J is TRBJ1-5 and V is TRBV27; 7 bases map to TRBD1. The receptor comes from a woman aged 18-30 years with acute COVID-19. The CDR3 reads CASSLTGFSNQPQHF. Here the CDR3 DNA reads TGTGCCAGCAGTTTGACAGGGTTTAGCAATCAGCCCCAGCATTTT.